The rows below give T cell receptor beta chains drawn from one sample of a study of control samples from healthy donors and cancer patients. Method: immunoSEQ multiplex PCR; TCRdb's copy keeps in-frame clones and lacks some. The data hold roughly 90,000 clones, with almost 85% observed a single time. The material sequenced was blood. The receptor set was obtained from a woman in her sixties in good health. Each CDR3 is given with its conserved first and last residue. D genes are given only for firm matches. Only part of the rows carry a size: once, few, many, or a class if the clone is expanded.

V gene	D gene	CDR3 length	J gene	clone size	CDR3 protein	CDR3 DNA
TRBV10-3	.	14	TRBJ2-5	.	CAISGADFGETQYF	TGTGCCATCAGTGGGGCAGACTTTGGGGAGACCCAGTACTTC
TRBV6-5	TRBD1	15	TRBJ1-4	few	CASSPGGTGNEKLFF	TGTGCCAGCAGCCCGGGGGGGACAGGGAATGAAAAACTGTTTTTT
TRBV5-1	TRBD1	15	TRBJ2-3	.	CASSPAGTGVLTQYF	TGCGCCAGCAGCCCGGCGGGGACAGGTGTTCTTACGCAGTATTTT
TRBV5-4	TRBD1	14	TRBJ1-1	.	CASSSQGPNTEAFF	TGTGCCAGCAGCTCACAGGGGCCGAACACTGAAGCTTTCTTT
TRBV5-1	TRBD1	16	TRBJ2-3	.	CASSRTGVARTDTQYF	TGCGCCAGCAGCCGGACAGGCGTTGCCCGCACAGATACGCAGTATTTT
TRBV6-1	.	15	TRBJ1-1	.	CASSEAVTANTEAFF	TGTGCCAGCAGTGAAGCAGTGACAGCGAACACTGAAGCTTTCTTT
TRBV28	.	14	TRBJ1-1	.	CASSLNTLNTEAFF	TGTGCCAGCAGTTTGAACACCCTGAACACTGAAGCTTTCTTT
TRBV6-5	.	13	TRBJ2-1	.	CASSPGLATEQFF	TGTGCCAGCAGTCCCGGCTTAGCAACTGAGCAGTTCTTC
TRBV19	TRBD1	13	TRBJ1-1	.	CASSSTGGTEAFF	TGTGCCAGTAGCTCAACAGGGGGCACTGAAGCTTTCTTT
TRBV10-3	.	14	TRBJ1-1	.	CAISDQGLNTEAFF	TGTGCCATCAGTGACCAGGGACTGAACACTGAAGCTTTCTTT
TRBV10-3	.	13	TRBJ2-2	.	CAISEGATGELFF	TGTGCCATCAGTGAAGGGGCGACCGGGGAGCTGTTTTTT
TRBV19	TRBD1	12	TRBJ1-1	.	CASSPDRVEAFF	TGTGCCAGTAGTCCCGACAGGGTTGAAGCTTTCTTT
TRBV28	.	12	TRBJ2-2	.	CASGGGPGELFF	TGTGCCAGCGGAGGGGGTCCCGGGGAGCTGTTTTTT
TRBV11-2	.	13	TRBJ1-5	.	CASSLTENQPQHF	TGTGCCAGCAGCTTAACGGAGAATCAGCCCCAGCATTTT
TRBV5-4	.	14	TRBJ2-2	.	CASRPPGAGGELFF	TGTGCCAGCAGACCCCCCGGGGCTGGCGGGGAGCTGTTTTTT
TRBV12-5	.	12	TRBJ1-2	.	CASALGAYGYTF	TGTGCTAGTGCCCTGGGGGCGTATGGCTACACCTTC
TRBV3-1/TRBV3-2	.	16	TRBJ2-3	few	CASSQGFLWRTDTQYF	TGTGCCAGCAGCCAAGGGTTCTTATGGCGCACAGATACGCAGTATTTT
TRBV11-3	.	13	TRBJ1-1	.	CASSLVGGGSAFF	TGTGCCAGCAGCTTAGTAGGAGGGGGGTCGGCTTTCTTT
TRBV7-8	.	13	TRBJ1-6	once	CASSYTEDSPLHF	TGTGCCAGCAGCTATACCGAGGATTCACCCCTCCACTTT
TRBV18	.	10	TRBJ2-7	.	CASSIHEQYF	TGTGCCAGCTCAATCCACGAGCAGTACTTC
TRBV18	TRBD1	14	TRBJ1-6	.	CASSPGTGVSPLHF	TGTGCCAGCTCACCCGGGACAGGGGTTTCACCCCTCCACTTT
TRBV19	TRBD2	15	TRBJ2-7	.	CASRSLGAGAGEQYF	TGTGCCAGTAGATCTTTAGGAGCGGGAGCGGGCGAGCAGTACTTC
TRBV14	.	15	TRBJ2-3	.	CASSQENPFTDTQYF	TGTGCCAGCAGCCAAGAAAACCCCTTCACAGATACGCAGTATTTT